The 7 T cell receptor beta chains below all came from one sample that was sequenced in a study of graft-versus-host responses after intestinal transplantation. Data came from immunoSEQ multiplex PCR; TCRdb stores just in-frame clones and leaves some out. The sample records fewer than 15,000 clones, around four fifths being singletons. The specimen was PBMCs, collected about 130 days after transplant. These receptors were taken from a human patient who received an intestinal transplant, so some T cells may come from the graft donor.

This clone was detected only once. CDR3 sequence (DNA): TGTGCCAGCAGCCCCAAGTTTGGGGACCCGGTGCGGAATGAGCAGTTCTTC. Translated: CASSPKFGDPVRNEQFF. The chain recombines TRBV9 with TRBJ2-1; D possibly matches TRBD1 or TRBD2 (5 bases each). This CDR3 region has 17 residues. V was shortened by 4 bases and J by 7 bases, with 24 bases between the two germline ends. From germline, CDR1 is SGDLS and CDR2 YYNGEE. The whole variable domain, filled in from reference TRBV9 and TRBJ2-1, reads DSGVTQTPKHLITATGQRVTLRCSPRSGDLSVYWYQQSLDQGLQFLIQYYNGEERAKGNILERFSAQQFPDLHSELNLSSLELGDSALYFCASSPKFGDPVRNEQFFGPGTRLTVL.

The chain uses TRBV7-9 and TRBJ2-6; 7 nucleotides agree with TRBD2. V was pared by 1 base and J by 1 base, with 4 bases of the junction left unmatched. Looked up from germline, CDR1 is SEHNR and CDR2 is FQNEAQ (reference sequence). The CDR3 is 17 amino acids. This CDR3 is CASSLGDYRSGANVLTF. The CDR3 DNA reads as TGTGCCAGCAGCTTAGGGGACTATCGGTCTGGGGCCAACGTCCTGACTTTC.

This clone appeared a few times. The genes are TRBV6-4 and TRBJ2-6, with a weak D call TRBD1 (6 bases). V was clipped by 6 bases and J by 0 bases, with 9 bases between them. CDR3 length: 15 residues. Germline CDR1 MRHNA, CDR2 SNTAGT. The CDR3 nucleotides are TGTGCCAGCAGCGAGGACAGCTCTGGGGCCAACGTCCTGACTTTC. Encoded protein: CASSEDSSGANVLTF.

V usage is TRBV11-3 and J usage is TRBJ2-7; 10 nucleotides match TRBD2. This CDR3 comprises 16 residues. The V segment lost 4 bases and the J segment 3 bases; nucleotides outside the gene matches: 9. From germline, CDR1 is SGHNT and CDR2 YENEEA. The CDR3 coding sequence is TGTGCCAGCAGCTCCGTTACTAGCGGGGAGATCTACGAGCAGTACTTC. Its protein product is CASSSVTSGEIYEQYF.

The J gene is TRBJ2-6, the V gene TRBV29-1; no firm D call. V gave up 6 bases and J gave up 8 bases, with 14 bases separating them. The CDR3 length is 13 residues. Germline values: CDR1 SQVTM, CDR2 ANQGSEA. The CDR3 here is CSVSEANSNVLTF. CDR3 DNA: TGCAGCGTGTCAGAAGCGAACTCCAACGTCCTGACTTTC.

The chain employs TRBV28 and TRBJ2-3; D unclear. The V gene lost 3 bases and the J gene lost 6 bases, with 10 bases spanning the gap. From germline, CDR1 is MDHEN and CDR2 SYDVKM. The CDR3 consists of 13 residues. The CDR3 nucleotides read TGTGCCAGCAGTTTCGGCCACAAGGATACGCAGTATTTT. Translating it yields CASSFGHKDTQYF.

V and J are TRBV5-1 and TRBJ2-7, with 8 bases lining up with TRBD2. Per the germline V gene, CDR1 is SGHRS and CDR2 is YFSETQ. With V trimmed by 8 bases and J by 0 bases, 10 bases remained unmatched. The length of the CDR3 is 15 residues. The CDR3 loop is CASMPWAGGSYEQYF. CDR3 coding DNA: TGCGCCAGTATGCCATGGGCGGGGGGCTCCTACGAGCAGTACTTC. Full variable domain (remainder filled in from reference TRBV5-1 and TRBJ2-7): KAGVTQTPRYLIKTRGQQVTLSCSPISGHRSVSWYQQTPGQGLQFLFEYFSETQRNKGNFPGRFSGRQFSNSRSEMNVSTLELGDSALYLCASMPWAGGSYEQYFGPGTRLTVT.